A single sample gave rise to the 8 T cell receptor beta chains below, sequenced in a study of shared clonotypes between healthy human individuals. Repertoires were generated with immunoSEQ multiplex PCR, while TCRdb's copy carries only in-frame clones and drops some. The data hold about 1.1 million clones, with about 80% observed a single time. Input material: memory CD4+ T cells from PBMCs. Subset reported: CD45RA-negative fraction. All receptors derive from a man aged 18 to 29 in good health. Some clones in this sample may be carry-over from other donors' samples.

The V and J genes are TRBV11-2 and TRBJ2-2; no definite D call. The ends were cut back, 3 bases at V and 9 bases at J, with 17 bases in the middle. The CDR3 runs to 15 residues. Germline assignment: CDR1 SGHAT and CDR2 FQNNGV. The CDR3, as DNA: TGTGCCAGCAGCTTGCGAAGGGATCCCGGCAGGGAGCTGTTTTTT. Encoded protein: CASSLRRDPGRELFF.

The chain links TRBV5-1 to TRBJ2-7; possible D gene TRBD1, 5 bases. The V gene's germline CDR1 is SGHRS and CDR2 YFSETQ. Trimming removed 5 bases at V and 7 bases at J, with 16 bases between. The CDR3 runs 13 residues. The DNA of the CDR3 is TGCGCCAGCAGTCTCTCAGGGTTTGATGAGCAGTACTTC. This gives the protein CASSLSGFDEQYF.

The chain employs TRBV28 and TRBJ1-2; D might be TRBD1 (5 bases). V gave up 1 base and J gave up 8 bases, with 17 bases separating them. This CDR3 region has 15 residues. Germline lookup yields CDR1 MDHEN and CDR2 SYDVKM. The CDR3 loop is CASSLSGRGGKGYTF. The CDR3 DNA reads TGTGCCAGCAGTTTATCAGGAAGGGGAGGAAAAGGCTACACCTTC.

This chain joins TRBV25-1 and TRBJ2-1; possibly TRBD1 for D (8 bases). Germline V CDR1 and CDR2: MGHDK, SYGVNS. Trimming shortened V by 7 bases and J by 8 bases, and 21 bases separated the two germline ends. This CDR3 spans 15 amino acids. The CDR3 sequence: CASTPLGQGGHEQFF. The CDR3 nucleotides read TGTGCCAGCACTCCGCTTGGACAGGGAGGGCATGAGCAGTTCTTC.

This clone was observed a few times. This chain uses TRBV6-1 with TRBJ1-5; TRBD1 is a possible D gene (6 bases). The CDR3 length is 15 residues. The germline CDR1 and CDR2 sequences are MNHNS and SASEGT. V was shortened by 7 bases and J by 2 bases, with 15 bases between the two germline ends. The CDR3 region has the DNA TGTGCCAGCAACAAAGCGGACAGCCGCAATCAGCCCCAGCATTTT. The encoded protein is CASNKADSRNQPQHF.

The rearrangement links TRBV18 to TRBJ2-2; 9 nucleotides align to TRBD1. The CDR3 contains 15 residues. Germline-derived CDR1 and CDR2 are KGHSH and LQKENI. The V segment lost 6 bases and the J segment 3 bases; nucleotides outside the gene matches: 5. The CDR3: CASSRTGEYTGELFF. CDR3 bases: TGTGCCAGCTCCCGGACAGGGGAATACACCGGGGAGCTGTTTTTT.

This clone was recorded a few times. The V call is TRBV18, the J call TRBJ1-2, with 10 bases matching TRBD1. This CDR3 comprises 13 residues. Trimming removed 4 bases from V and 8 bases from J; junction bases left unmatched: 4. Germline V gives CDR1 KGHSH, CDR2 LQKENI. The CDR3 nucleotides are TGTGCCAGCTCACAGGGGACAGGGGCCGGCTACACCTTC. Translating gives CASSQGTGAGYTF.

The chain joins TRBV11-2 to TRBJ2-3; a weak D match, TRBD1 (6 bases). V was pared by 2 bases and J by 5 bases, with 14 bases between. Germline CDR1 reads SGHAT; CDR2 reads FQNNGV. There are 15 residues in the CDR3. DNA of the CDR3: TGTGCCAGCAGCTTACAGTCAGGGGTGGGAGATACGCAGTATTTT. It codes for CASSLQSGVGDTQYF.